This T cell receptor (beta chain) was sequenced during a study of vaccination and CD4 T cells after COVID-19. Study-wide background: Cultures acting as controls obtained a CEFX pool, an HIV-1 Nef pool, or no peptide.

The CDR3 totals 15 residues. V lost 5 bases, J lost 7 bases, and 20 bases lay in between. Germline V gives CDR1 DFQATT, CDR2 SNEGSKA (reference sequence). Worth noting for this clonotype: Its antigen is undetermined.

With the Oncomine TCR Beta short-read assay, DNA from cultured CD4+ T cells was sequenced. TCRdb re-called the PCR reads with MiXCR, one entry per CDR3 protein. The data hold 15,000 to 20,000 distinct CDR3 sequences, with roughly 48% observed a single time. Indicated treatment: roughly ten-day PBMC culture with coronavirus spike peptide pools or control peptides (ViraFEST assay). The sequence came from a human donor who had recovered from COVID-19. The V and J genes are TRBV20-1 and TRBJ1-4; perhaps TRBD1 as D (5 bases). Source: CD4+ T cells from blood, cultured in vitro, taken before SARS-CoV-2 vaccination. CDR3 DNA sequence: TGCAGTGCTCCCCGCCCGGGGGGGGTGGTTGAAAAACTGTTTTTT. It is translated as CSAPRPGGVVEKLFF.